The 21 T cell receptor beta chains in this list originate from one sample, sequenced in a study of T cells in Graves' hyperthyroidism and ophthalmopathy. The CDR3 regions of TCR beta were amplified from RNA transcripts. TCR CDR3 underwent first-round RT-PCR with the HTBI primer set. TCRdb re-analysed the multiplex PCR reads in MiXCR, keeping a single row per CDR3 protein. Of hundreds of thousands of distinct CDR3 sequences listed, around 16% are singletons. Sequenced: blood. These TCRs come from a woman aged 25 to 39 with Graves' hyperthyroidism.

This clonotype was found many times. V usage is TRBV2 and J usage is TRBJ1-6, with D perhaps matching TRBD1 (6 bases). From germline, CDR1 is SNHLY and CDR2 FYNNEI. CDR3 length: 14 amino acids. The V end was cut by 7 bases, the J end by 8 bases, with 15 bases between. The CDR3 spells CASKRGSEDSPLHF. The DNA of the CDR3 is TGTGCCAGCAAAAGGGGGAGCGAGGATTCACCCCTCCACTTT. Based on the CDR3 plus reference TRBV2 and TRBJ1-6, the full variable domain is EPEVTQTPSHQVTQMGQEVILRCVPISNHLYFYWYRQILGQKVEFLVSFYNNEISEKSEIFDDQFSVERPDGSNFTLKIRSTKLEDSAMYFCASKRGSEDSPLHFGNGTRLTVT.

DNA of the CDR3: TGTGCCAGCAGTTATAATTGGGCGGGAGACCGTCTTTTGAGAGAGACCCAGTACTTC. This encodes CASSYNWAGDRLLRETQYF. V gene TRBV6-2 or TRBV6-3 combines with J gene TRBJ2-5; 7 bases fit TRBD2. The CDR3 is made up of 19 amino acids. Trimming took 3 bases from V and 4 from J; bases not matched to a gene: 20. Germline V gene sequence: CDR1 MNHEY, CDR2 SVGEGT.

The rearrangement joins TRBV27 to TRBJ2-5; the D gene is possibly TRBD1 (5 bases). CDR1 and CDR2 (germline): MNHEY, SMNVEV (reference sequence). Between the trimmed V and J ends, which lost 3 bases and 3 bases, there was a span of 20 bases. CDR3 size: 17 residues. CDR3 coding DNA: TGTGCCAGCAGTTTTCAATTTGGCAGGGTGGGTAAAGAGACCCAGTACTTC. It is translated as CASSFQFGRVGKETQYF.

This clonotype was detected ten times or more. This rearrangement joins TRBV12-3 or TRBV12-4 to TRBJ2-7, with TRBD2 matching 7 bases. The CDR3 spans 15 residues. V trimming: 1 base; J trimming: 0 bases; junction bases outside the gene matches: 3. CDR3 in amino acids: CASSLGGSISYEQYF. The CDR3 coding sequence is TGTGCCAGCAGTTTAGGCGGGAGTATCTCCTACGAGCAGTACTTC.

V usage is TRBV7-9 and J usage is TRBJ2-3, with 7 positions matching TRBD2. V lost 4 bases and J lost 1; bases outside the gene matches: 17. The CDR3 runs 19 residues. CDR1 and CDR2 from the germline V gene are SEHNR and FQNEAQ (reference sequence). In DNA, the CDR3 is TGTGCCAGCAGCTCCAGGGTTGCGGGAGATGGACTTGGCACAGATACGCAGTATTTT. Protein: CASSSRVAGDGLGTDTQYF. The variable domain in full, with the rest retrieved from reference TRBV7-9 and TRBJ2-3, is DTGVSQNPRHKITKRGQNVTFRCDPISEHNRLYWYRQTLGQGPEFLTYFQNEAQLEKSRLLSDRFSAERPKGSFSTLEIQRTEQGDSAMYLCASSSRVAGDGLGTDTQYFGPGTRLTVL.

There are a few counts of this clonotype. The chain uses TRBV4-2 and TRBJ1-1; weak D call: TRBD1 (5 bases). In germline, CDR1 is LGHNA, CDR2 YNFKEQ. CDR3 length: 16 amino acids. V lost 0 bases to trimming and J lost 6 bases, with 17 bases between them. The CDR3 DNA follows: TGTGCCAGCAGCCAAGATCCGGGGGGGGAAGGAGCTGAAGCTTTCTTT. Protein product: CASSQDPGGEGAEAFF.

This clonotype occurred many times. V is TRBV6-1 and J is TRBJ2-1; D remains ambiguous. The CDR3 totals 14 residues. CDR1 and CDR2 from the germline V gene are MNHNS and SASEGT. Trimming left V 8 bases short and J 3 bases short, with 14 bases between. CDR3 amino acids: CASAKSTSYNEQFF. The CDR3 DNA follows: TGTGCCAGCGCGAAGTCCACAAGCTACAATGAGCAGTTCTTC.

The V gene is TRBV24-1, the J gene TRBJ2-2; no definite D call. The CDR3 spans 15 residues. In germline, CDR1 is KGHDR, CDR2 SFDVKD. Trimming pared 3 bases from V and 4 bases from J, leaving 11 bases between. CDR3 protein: CATSDVVGRTGELFF. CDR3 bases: TGTGCCACCAGTGATGTCGTAGGGCGCACCGGGGAGCTGTTTTTT.

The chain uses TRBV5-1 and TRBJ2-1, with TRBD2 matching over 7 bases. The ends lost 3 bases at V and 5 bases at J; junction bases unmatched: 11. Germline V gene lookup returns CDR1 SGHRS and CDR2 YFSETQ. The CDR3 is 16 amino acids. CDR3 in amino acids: CASSSTHSGYNNEQFF. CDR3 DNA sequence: TGCGCCAGCAGCTCCACCCATAGCGGGTATAACAATGAGCAGTTCTTC.

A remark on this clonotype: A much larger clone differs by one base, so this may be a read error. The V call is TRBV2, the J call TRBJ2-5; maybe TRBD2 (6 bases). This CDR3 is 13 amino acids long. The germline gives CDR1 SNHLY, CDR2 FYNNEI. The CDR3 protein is CASSPSVGETQCF. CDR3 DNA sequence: TGTGCCAGCAGCCCTAGCGTGGGAGAGACCCAGTGCTTC.

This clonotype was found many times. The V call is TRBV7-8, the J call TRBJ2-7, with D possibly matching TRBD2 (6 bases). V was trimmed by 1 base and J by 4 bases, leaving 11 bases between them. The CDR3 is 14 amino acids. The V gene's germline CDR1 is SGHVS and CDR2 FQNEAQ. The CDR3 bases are TGTGCCAGCAGCTTAGGGGGGGTAGGGTACGAGCAGTACTTC. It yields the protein CASSLGGVGYEQYF.

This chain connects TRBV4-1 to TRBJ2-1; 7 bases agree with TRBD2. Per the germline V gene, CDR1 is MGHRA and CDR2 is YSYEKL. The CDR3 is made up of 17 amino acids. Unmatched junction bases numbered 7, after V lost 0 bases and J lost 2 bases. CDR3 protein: CASSQDTSESPYNEQFF. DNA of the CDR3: TGCGCCAGCAGCCAAGACACTAGCGAAAGTCCCTACAATGAGCAGTTCTTC.

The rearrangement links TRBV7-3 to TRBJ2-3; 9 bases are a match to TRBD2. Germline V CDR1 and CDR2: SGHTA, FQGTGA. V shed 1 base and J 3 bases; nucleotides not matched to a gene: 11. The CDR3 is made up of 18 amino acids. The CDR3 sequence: CASSLSWGAGGRTDTQYF. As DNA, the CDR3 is TGTGCCAGCAGCTTAAGTTGGGGAGCGGGAGGAAGGACAGATACGCAGTATTTT.

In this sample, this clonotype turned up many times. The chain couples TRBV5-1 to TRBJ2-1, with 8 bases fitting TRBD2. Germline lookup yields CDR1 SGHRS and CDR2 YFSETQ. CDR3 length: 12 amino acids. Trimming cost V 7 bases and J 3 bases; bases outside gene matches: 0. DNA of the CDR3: TGCGCCAGCGGGACTAGCTACAATGAGCAGTTCTTC. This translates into CASGTSYNEQFF.

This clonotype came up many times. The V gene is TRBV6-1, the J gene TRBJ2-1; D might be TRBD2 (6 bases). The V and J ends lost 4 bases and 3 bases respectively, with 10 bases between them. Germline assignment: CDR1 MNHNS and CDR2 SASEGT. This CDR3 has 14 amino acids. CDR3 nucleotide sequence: TGTGCCAGCAGTGTAGGAGGGCGCTACAATGAGCAGTTCTTC. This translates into CASSVGGRYNEQFF.

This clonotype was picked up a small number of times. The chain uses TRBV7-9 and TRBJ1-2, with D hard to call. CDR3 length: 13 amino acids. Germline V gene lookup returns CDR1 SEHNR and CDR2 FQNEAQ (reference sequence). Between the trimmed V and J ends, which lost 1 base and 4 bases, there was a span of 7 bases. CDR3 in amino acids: CASSLGSSYGYTF. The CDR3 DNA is TGTGCCAGCAGCTTAGGCTCCTCCTATGGCTACACCTTC. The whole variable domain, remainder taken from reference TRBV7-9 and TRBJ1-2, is DTGVSQNPRHKITKRGQNVTFRCDPISEHNRLYWYRQTLGQGPEFLTYFQNEAQLEKSRLLSDRFSAERPKGSFSTLEIQRTEQGDSAMYLCASSLGSSYGYTFGSGTRLTVV.

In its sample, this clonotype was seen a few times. The CDR3 region is CASSPGASYTGELFF. CDR3 in DNA: TGTGCCAGTAGTCCCGGGGCATCTTACACCGGGGAGCTGTTTTTT. The rearrangement links TRBV19 to TRBJ2-2; D may match TRBD1 or TRBD2 (5 bases each). V lost 5 bases to trimming and J lost 3 bases, with 13 bases between them. This CDR3 is 15 amino acids long. The V gene's germline CDR1 is LNHDA and CDR2 SQIVND (reference sequence). Full variable domain (remainder filled in from reference TRBV19 and TRBJ2-2): DGGITQSPKYLFRKEGQNVTLSCEQNLNHDAMYWYRQDPGQGLRLIYYSQIVNDFQKGDIAEGYSVSREKKESFPLTVTSAQKNPTAFYLCASSPGASYTGELFFGEGSRLTVL.

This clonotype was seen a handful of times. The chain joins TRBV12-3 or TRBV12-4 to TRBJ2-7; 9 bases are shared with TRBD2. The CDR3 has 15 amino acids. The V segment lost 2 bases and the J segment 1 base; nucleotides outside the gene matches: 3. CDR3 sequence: CASSLTAGGSYEQYF. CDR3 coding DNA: TGTGCCAGCAGTTTAACAGCGGGAGGATCCTACGAGCAGTACTTC.

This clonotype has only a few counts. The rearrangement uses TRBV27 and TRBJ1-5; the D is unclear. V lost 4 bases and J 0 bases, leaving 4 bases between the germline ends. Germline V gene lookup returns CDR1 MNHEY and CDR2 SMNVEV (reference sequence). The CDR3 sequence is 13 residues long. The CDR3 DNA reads TGTGCCAGCAGTTCCCATAGCAATCAGCCCCAGCATTTT. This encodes CASSSHSNQPQHF.

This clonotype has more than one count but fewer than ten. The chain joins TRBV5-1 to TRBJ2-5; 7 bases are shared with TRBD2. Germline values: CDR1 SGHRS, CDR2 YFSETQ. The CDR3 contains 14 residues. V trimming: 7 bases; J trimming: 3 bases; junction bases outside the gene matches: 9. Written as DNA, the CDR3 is TGCGCCAGCGCGAGGGAGGGAGTAGAAGAGACCCAGTACTTC. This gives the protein CASAREGVEETQYF. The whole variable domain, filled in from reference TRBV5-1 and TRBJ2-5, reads KAGVTQTPRYLIKTRGQQVTLSCSPISGHRSVSWYQQTPGQGLQFLFEYFSETQRNKGNFPGRFSGRQFSNSRSEMNVSTLELGDSALYLCASAREGVEETQYFGPGTRLLVL.

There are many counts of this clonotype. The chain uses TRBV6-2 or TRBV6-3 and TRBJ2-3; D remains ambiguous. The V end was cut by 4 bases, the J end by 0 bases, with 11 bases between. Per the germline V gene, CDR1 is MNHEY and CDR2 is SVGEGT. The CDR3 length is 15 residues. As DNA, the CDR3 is TGTGCCAGCAGTTGGATTAATCCTAGCACAGATACGCAGTATTTT. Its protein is CASSWINPSTDTQYF.